The 20 T cell receptor beta chains presented below share a single source sample, sequenced in a study of T cell responses to AZD1222 COVID-19 vaccine. Sequenced by immunoSEQ multiplex PCR; TCRdb stores in-frame clones only, minus some. The table lists 130,000 to 150,000 clones, approximately 93% of them singletons, with roughly 12% in the top ten. The specimen was peripheral blood, collected after recovery from COVID-19. The source is an adult who had recovered from COVID-19.

CDR3 nucleotides: TGTGCCAGCAGTCCTCGGACCGGGGAGCTGTTTTTT. Translating it yields CASSPRTGELFF. The chain combines TRBV28 with TRBJ2-2, with D uncertain. CDR1 is MDHEN, CDR2 SYDVKM, per germline. This CDR3 region has 12 residues. Between the trimmed V and J ends, which lost 5 bases and 5 bases, there was a span of 6 bases.

This clone was seen more than once but under ten times. V gene TRBV7-3 combines with J gene TRBJ2-1; TRBD1 matches at 7 bases. V shed 3 bases, J shed 0 bases, and the junction held 5 bases outside the gene matches. Germline CDR1 is SGHTA and CDR2 is FQGTGA. The CDR3 is 16 amino acids. Here the CDR3 DNA reads TGTGCCAGCAGCTTTTGGGACAGTGGCTCCTACAATGAGCAGTTCTTC. Its translation is CASSFWDSGSYNEQFF.

J is TRBJ1-1 and V is TRBV18; D is possibly TRBD1 (6 bases). Germline V lookup: CDR1 KGHSH, CDR2 LQKENI. The ends were cut back, 2 bases at V and 4 bases at J, with 14 bases in the middle. This CDR3 spans 15 amino acids. Here the CDR3 DNA reads TGTGCCAGCTCACCAGAGGCAGGGGTTCGCACTGAAGCTTTCTTT. Translating gives CASSPEAGVRTEAFF.

The rearrangement joins TRBV25-1 to TRBJ2-3, with 7 bases aligning to TRBD1. The CDR3 is 14 residues long. Germline values: CDR1 MGHDK, CDR2 SYGVNS. The trim removed 5 bases at V and 1 base at J, leaving 3 bases unmatched. The CDR3 is CASSRDRGTDTQYF. For the CDR3, the DNA is TGTGCCAGCAGTCGAGACAGGGGCACAGATACGCAGTATTTT. Together with reference TRBV25-1 and TRBJ2-3, the CDR3 gives the full variable domain: EADIYQTPRYLVIGTGKKITLECSQTMGHDKMYWYQQDPGMELHLIHYSYGVNSTEKGDLSSESTVSRIRTEHFPLTLESARPSHTSQYLCASSRDRGTDTQYFGPGTRLTVL.

V and J are TRBV19 and TRBJ2-7; 7 bases match TRBD1. Germline CDR1 and CDR2: LNHDA and SQIVND (reference sequence). The CDR3 contains 12 residues. V trimming: 9 bases; J trimming: 6 bases; junction bases outside the gene matches: 8. CDR3 in DNA: TGTGCCAGCGGGACAGTTGGGTCCGAGCAGTACTTC. The encoded protein is CASGTVGSEQYF.

The chain joins TRBV12-3 or TRBV12-4 to TRBJ1-5; D is undetermined. Trimming stripped 2 bases from V and 6 bases from J, with 8 bases between. The CDR3 has 13 residues. CDR3 coding DNA: TGTGCCAGCAGTTTACGAGTAACTCAGCCCCAGCATTTT. Its translation is CASSLRVTQPQHF.

This clone was detected once. The V call is TRBV19, the J call TRBJ1-5; 7 bases agree with TRBD1. V lost 5 bases to trimming and J lost 3 bases; unmatched junction nucleotides: 10. The germline CDR1 and CDR2 sequences are LNHDA and SQIVND (reference sequence). The CDR3 is 16 amino acids. CDR3 residues: CASSPRTGSANQPQHF. For the CDR3, the DNA is TGTGCCAGTAGTCCCCGGACAGGCAGCGCCAATCAGCCCCAGCATTTT. The complete variable domain, with remaining parts taken from reference TRBV19 and TRBJ1-5, reads DGGITQSPKYLFRKEGQNVTLSCEQNLNHDAMYWYRQDPGQGLRLIYYSQIVNDFQKGDIAEGYSVSREKKESFPLTVTSAQKNPTAFYLCASSPRTGSANQPQHFGDGTRLSIL.

This sequence joins TRBV7-9 and TRBJ2-1; 8 bases agree with TRBD1. V was pared by 6 bases and J by 7 bases, with 14 bases of the junction left unmatched. The CDR3 is 16 amino acids. Germline V gene sequence: CDR1 SEHNR, CDR2 FQNEAQ (reference sequence). The CDR3 coding sequence is TGTGCCAGCAGAGCAGATCGGCAGGGGGCGTGGAATGAGCAGTTCTTC. Translation: CASRADRQGAWNEQFF.

The J gene is TRBJ1-6, the V gene TRBV6-1, with D unresolved. The CDR3 covers 16 residues. CDR1 and CDR2 from the germline V gene are MNHNS and SASEGT. The V end lost 2 bases, the J end lost 6 bases, and 14 bases lay between the germline ends. This CDR3 is CASSEFPKGTNSPLHF. Here the CDR3 DNA reads TGTGCCAGCAGTGAATTCCCGAAGGGTACTAATTCACCCCTCCACTTT.

This chain uses TRBV3-1 (or the pseudogene TRBV3-2) with TRBJ2-2, with 7 bases fitting TRBD2. The CDR3 runs to 20 residues. Germline values: CDR1 LGHDT, CDR2 YNNKEL (reference sequence). The V and J ends lost 4 bases and 2 bases, in that order; junction bases with no gene match: 19. The CDR3 DNA follows: TGTGCCAGCAGCCGGTGGCTAGCGGCAGGACCGCGCCGTAACACCGGGGAGCTGTTTTTT. Translating gives CASSRWLAAGPRRNTGELFF.

This clone was recorded once. V usage is TRBV6-5 and J usage is TRBJ2-7; the D gene is possibly TRBD2 (5 bases). The CDR3 loop spans 13 amino acids. V dropped 0 bases and J dropped 4 bases, with 7 bases sitting between them. Germline V lookup: CDR1 MNHEY, CDR2 SVGAGI. As DNA, the CDR3 is TGTGCCAGCAGTTACTCTACGGGGTACGAGCAGTACTTC. Translating it yields CASSYSTGYEQYF.

The V call is TRBV7-8, the J call TRBJ1-5; 7 bases fit TRBD1. CDR1 and CDR2 from the germline V gene are SGHVS and FQNEAQ. The CDR3 has 15 residues. Losses at the gene ends were 5 bases for V and 2 bases for J; bases not matched to a gene: 6. CDR3: CASSRGTEGNQPQHF. The DNA of the CDR3 is TGTGCCAGCAGCCGCGGGACAGAGGGCAATCAGCCCCAGCATTTT. Filled out from reference TRBV7-8 and TRBJ1-5, the complete variable domain reads GAGVSQSPRYKVAKRGQDVALRCDPISGHVSLFWYQQALGQGPEFLTYFQNEAQLDKSGLPSDRFFAERPEGSVSTLKIQRTQQEDSAVYLCASSRGTEGNQPQHFGDGTRLSIL.

This rearrangement joins TRBV6-5 to TRBJ1-4; tentatively, D is TRBD1 (5 bases). The V and J ends lost 7 bases and 4 bases respectively, with 13 bases between them. From germline, CDR1 is MNHEY and CDR2 SVGAGI. The CDR3 spans 14 residues. DNA for the CDR3: TGTGCCAGCAAACGACAGCTTATTAATGAAAAACTGTTTTTT. This encodes CASKRQLINEKLFF.

The chain employs TRBV7-2 and TRBJ2-1; D might be TRBD1 (5 bases). The CDR3 has 16 residues. Trimming pared 5 bases from V and 3 bases from J, leaving 17 bases between. Germline V gene sequence: CDR1 SGHTA, CDR2 FQGNSA. The chain's CDR3 is CASSHLRTTHYNEQFF. DNA for the CDR3: TGTGCCAGCAGCCACCTACGGACAACCCACTACAATGAGCAGTTCTTC.

The chain recombines TRBV28 with TRBJ1-2, with D tentatively TRBD1 (5 bases). The V gene lost 1 base and the J gene lost 0 bases, with 12 bases spanning the gap. This CDR3 region has 16 residues. The germline gives CDR1 MDHEN, CDR2 SYDVKM. The CDR3 DNA reads TGTGCCAGCAGTTTATCCGGGGGTTATACTAACTATGGCTACACCTTC. The encoded protein is CASSLSGGYTNYGYTF.

CDR3 amino acids: CASSYGVGSAGYTF. The DNA for the CDR3 is TGTGCCAGCAGTTACGGGGTGGGGTCGGCTGGCTACACCTTC. This sequence joins TRBV6-5 and TRBJ1-2; D is uncertain. Germline CDR1 and CDR2: MNHEY and SVGAGI. Between the trimmed V and J ends, which lost 2 bases and 7 bases, there was a span of 14 bases. This CDR3 is 14 amino acids long.

Points on this clone: One end of the junction is discordant with germline, which a read error may explain. The J gene is TRBJ1-2, the V gene TRBV28; D ambiguous. CDR1 is MDHEN and CDR2 is SYDVKM in the germline V gene. This CDR3 spans 12 amino acids. CDR3 in amino acids: CASSLDGRNGGF. Written as DNA, the CDR3 is TGTGCCAGCAGTTTAGACGGACGGAACGGTGGGTTC.

This clone was observed a few times. J is TRBJ1-3 and V is TRBV7-8; TRBD1 matches at 10 bases. The CDR3 totals 18 residues. The germline V gene has CDR1 SGHVS and CDR2 FQNEAQ. The V segment lost 3 bases and the J segment 4 bases; nucleotides outside the gene matches: 12. This CDR3 is CASSLRSFPGQGGNTIYF. CDR3 coding DNA: TGTGCCAGCAGCTTGAGGTCCTTCCCGGGACAGGGGGGAAACACCATATATTTT.

This clone was seen just once. J is TRBJ2-7 and V is TRBV5-6, with D perhaps assigned TRBD1 or TRBD2 (5 bases each). Between the trimmed V and J ends, which lost 4 bases and 4 bases, there was a span of 9 bases. The CDR3 contains 12 residues. The germline V gene has CDR1 SGHDT and CDR2 YYEEEE. The CDR3 here is CASSEGRYEQYF. The CDR3 bases are TGTGCCAGCAGCGAGGGGAGATACGAGCAGTACTTC.

This chain uses TRBV5-1 with TRBJ1-6, with D possibly matching TRBD1 (6 bases). The CDR3 has 13 amino acids. Germline V gives CDR1 SGHRS, CDR2 YFSETQ. The ends were cut back, 4 bases at V and 6 bases at J, with 8 bases in the middle. CDR3 sequence: CASSMDSNSPLHF. Written as DNA, the CDR3 is TGCGCCAGCAGCATGGACAGTAATTCACCCCTCCACTTT.